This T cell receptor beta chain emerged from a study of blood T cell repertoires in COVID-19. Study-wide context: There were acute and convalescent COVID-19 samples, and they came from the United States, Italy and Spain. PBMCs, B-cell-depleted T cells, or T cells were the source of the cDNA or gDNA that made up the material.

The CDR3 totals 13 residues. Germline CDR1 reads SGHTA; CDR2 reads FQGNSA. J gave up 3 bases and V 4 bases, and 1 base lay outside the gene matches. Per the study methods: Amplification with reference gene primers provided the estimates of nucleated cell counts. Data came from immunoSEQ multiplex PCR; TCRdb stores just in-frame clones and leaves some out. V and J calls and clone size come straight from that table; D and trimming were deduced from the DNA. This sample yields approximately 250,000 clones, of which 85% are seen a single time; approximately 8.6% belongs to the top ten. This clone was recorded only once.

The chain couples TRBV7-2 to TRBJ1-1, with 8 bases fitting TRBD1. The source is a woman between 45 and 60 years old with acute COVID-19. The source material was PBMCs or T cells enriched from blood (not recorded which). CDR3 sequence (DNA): TGTGCCAGCAGCTCGGACAGGGACACTGAAGCTTTCTTT. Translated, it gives CASSSDRDTEAFF.